Included here is one T cell receptor (beta chain) sequence, with context. Its binding antigen is unknown. No quality values exist for individual bases; no much larger clone is one base distant. The data were obtained in a study of T-cell reconstitution after alpha-beta-depleted transplantation in children (TCRdb year 2016). Study-wide context: Using TCR repertoire profiling, the study quantitatively followed how T-cell immune reconstitution unfolded in children after TCRalphabeta/CD19-depleted allogeneic hematopoietic cell transplantation. Overall study outcomes, separate from this receptor: Hyperexpanded clone frequencies declined over subsequent months; after one year, T-cell counts and TCRbeta diversity were mostly attributed to newly produced T cells. The high TCRbeta diversity at day 60 in some patients was ascribed to recipient T cells and intrathymic progenitors that had survived conditioning. The apparently early alphabetaT-cell count recovery about two months after transplant was reportedly dependent on only several hundred rapidly expanded clones derived from non-depleted graft cells.

The library was made by PCR. Sequencing took place on an Illumina HiSeq 2500. TCR libraries were prepared with molecular barcoding, using unique molecular identifiers to normalize TCRbeta repertoire quantification. The public reads were reanalyzed by TCRdb: fastp trimming at Q25, MiXCR alignment, in-frame beta chains only. Identical CDR3 protein sequences are pooled into one entry, listed with their most common genes and DNA. The sample profile shows about 980,000 distinct CDR3 sequences; around 30% of them were found once. 28% of the sample is in the top ten clones. Sample treatment or condition, as interpreted from the label and publication: allogeneic hematopoietic cell transplantation with graft depleted of TCRalphabeta T cells and CD19 B cells. TCRalphabeta/CD19-depleted allogeneic hematopoietic cell grafts were given to the transplant recipients, all of whom were children. Sequencing was performed on PBMCs, mostly from graft donor cells, taken 360 days after TCRalphabeta/CD19-depleted stem cell transplant. The TCR originated in a boy less than two years old who had a stem cell transplant for SCID, so the T cells may come from the graft donor.

The CDR3 reads CASSLGAGPVGQYF. The sequenced DNA is TGTGCCAGCAGTTTAGGGGCAGGACCGGTGGGGCAGTACTTC. The rearranged chain carries TRBV12-3 or TRBV12-4 and TRBJ2-7; confidence is insufficient to name the D gene. V drops 1 base and J drops 9 bases, leaving 16 bases in between. Spanning cysteine to phenylalanine, the CDR3 consists of 14 amino acids. The retained sequence is limited to the CDR3, 42 bases, with the frame set at the first base.